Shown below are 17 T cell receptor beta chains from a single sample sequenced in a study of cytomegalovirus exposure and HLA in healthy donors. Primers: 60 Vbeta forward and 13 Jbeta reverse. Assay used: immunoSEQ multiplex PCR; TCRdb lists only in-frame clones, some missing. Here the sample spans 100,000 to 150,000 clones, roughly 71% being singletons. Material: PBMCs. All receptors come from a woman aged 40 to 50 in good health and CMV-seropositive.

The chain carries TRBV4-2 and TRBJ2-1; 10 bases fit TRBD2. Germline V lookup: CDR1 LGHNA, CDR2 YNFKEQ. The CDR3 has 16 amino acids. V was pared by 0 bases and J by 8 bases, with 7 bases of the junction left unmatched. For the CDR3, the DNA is TGTGCCAGCAGCCAAGAAATAGCGGGGGGTATCGATGAGCAGTTCTTC. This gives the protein CASSQEIAGGIDEQFF.

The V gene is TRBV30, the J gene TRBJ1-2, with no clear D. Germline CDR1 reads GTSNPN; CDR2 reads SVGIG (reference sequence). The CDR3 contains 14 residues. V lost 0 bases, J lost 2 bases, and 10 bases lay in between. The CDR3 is CAWSVWGVNYGYTF. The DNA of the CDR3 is TGTGCCTGGAGTGTCTGGGGAGTAAACTATGGCTACACCTTC.

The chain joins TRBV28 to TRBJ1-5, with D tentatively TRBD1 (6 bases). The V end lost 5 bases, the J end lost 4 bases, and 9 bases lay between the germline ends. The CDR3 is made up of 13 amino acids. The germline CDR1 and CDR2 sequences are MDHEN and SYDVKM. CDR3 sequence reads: CASSTGSNQPQHF. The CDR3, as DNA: TGTGCCAGCAGTACAGGGAGTAATCAGCCCCAGCATTTT.

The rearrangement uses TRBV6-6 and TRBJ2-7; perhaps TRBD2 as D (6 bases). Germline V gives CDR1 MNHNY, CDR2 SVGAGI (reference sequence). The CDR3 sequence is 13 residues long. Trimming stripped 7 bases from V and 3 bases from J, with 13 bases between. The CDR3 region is CASTPGGNYEQYF. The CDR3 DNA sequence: TGTGCCAGCACCCCCGGCGGGAACTACGAGCAGTACTTC.

The chain's CDR3 is CATTRGPDRAQETQYF. The CDR3 DNA sequence: TGTGCCACCACGAGGGGCCCAGACAGGGCCCAAGAGACCCAGTACTTC. V gene TRBV7-9 combines with J gene TRBJ2-5, with 7 positions matching TRBD1. In germline, CDR1 is SEHNR, CDR2 FQNEAQ (reference sequence). This CDR3 has 16 amino acids. V trimming: 10 bases; J trimming: 1 base; junction bases outside the gene matches: 15.

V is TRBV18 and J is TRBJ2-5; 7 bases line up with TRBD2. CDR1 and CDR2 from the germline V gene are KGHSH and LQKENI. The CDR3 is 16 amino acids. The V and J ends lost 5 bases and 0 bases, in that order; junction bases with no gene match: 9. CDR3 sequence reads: CASSAGLLPYQETQYF. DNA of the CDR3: TGTGCCAGCTCAGCGGGACTACTACCGTACCAAGAGACCCAGTACTTC.

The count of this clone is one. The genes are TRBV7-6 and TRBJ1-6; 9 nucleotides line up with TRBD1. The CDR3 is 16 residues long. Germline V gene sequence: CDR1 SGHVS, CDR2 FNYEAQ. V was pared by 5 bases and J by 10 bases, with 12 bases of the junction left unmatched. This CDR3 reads CASSLKPGTGQSPLHF. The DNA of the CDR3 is TGTGCCAGCAGCCTAAAGCCCGGGACAGGGCAATCACCCCTCCACTTT.

CDR3 sequence (DNA): TGTGCCAGCAGCCCCGGGACTAGCGGTTTGAATGAGCAGTTCTTC. Translated: CASSPGTSGLNEQFF. This chain links TRBV11-2 with TRBJ2-1; 11 bases agree with TRBD2. Unmatched junction bases numbered 7, after V lost 5 bases and J lost 7 bases. The CDR3 sequence is 15 residues long. Germline V gives CDR1 SGHAT, CDR2 FQNNGV. Variable domain in full (rest from reference TRBV11-2 and TRBJ2-1): EAGVAQSPRYKIIEKRQSVAFWCNPISGHATLYWYQQILGQGPKLLIQFQNNGVVDDSQLPKDRFSAERLKGVDSTLKIQPAKLEDSAVYLCASSPGTSGLNEQFFGPGTRLTVL.

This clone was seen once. CDR3 sequence reads: CASLSPSYEQYF. In nucleotides, the CDR3 is TGTGCCAGCCTCAGTCCCTCCTACGAGCAGTACTTC. The V and J genes are TRBV6-6 and TRBJ2-7, with D uncertain. Germline lookup yields CDR1 MNHNY and CDR2 SVGAGI (reference sequence). V was clipped by 8 bases and J by 0 bases, with 8 bases between them. CDR3 length: 12 amino acids.

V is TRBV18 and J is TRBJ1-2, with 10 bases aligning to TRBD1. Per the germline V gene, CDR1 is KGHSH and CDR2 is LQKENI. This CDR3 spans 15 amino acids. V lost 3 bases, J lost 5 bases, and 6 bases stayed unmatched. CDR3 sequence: CASSPPGQGNYGYTF. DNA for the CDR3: TGTGCCAGCTCACCCCCGGGACAGGGGAATTATGGCTACACCTTC.

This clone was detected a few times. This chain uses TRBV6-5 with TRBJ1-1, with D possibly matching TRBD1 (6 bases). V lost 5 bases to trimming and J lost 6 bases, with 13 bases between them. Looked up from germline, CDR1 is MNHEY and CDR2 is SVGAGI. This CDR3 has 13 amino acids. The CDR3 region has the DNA TGTGCCAGCAGTATACAGGGAGGGGCTGAAGCTTTCTTT. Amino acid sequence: CASSIQGGAEAFF.

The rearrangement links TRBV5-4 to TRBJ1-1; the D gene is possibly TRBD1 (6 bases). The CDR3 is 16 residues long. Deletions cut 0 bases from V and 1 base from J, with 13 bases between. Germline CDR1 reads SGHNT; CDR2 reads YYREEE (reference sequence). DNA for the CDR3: TGTGCCAGCAGCTTGGAGGGCGGACAGAGGAACACTGAAGCTTTCTTT. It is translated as CASSLEGGQRNTEAFF.

For the CDR3, the DNA is TGTGCCAGCAGTTACTCGGTGACTTTCTCCTACGAGCAGTACTTC. It translates to CASSYSVTFSYEQYF. V gene TRBV6-5 combines with J gene TRBJ2-7, with D uncertain. Trimming removed 0 bases from V and 0 bases from J, with 9 bases in between. CDR3 size: 15 residues. Per germline, CDR1 MNHEY and CDR2 SVGAGI.

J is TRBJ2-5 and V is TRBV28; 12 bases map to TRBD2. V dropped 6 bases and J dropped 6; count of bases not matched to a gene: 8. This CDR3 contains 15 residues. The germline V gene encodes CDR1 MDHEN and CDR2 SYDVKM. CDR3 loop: CASSTRTSGTKTQYF. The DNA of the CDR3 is TGTGCCAGCAGCACAAGGACTAGCGGGACCAAGACCCAGTACTTC.

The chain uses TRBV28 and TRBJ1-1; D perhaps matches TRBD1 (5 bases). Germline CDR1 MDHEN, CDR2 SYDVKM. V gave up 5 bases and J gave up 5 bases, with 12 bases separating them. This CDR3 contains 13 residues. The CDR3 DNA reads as TGTGCCAGCAGTAAGACCCGGGGGACTGAAGCTTTCTTT. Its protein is CASSKTRGTEAFF.

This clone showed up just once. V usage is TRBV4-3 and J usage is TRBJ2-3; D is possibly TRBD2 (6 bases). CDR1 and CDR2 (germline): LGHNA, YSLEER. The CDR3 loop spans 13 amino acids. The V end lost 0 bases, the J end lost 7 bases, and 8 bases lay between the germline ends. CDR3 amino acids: CASSQDRTNTQYF. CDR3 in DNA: TGCGCCAGCAGCCAAGATCGGACTAATACGCAGTATTTT.

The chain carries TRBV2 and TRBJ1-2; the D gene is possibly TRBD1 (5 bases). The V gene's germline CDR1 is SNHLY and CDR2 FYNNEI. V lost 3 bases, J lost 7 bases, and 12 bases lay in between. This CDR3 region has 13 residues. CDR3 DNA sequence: TGTGCCAGCAGTGAGGAGGGGAGGGGTGGCTACACCTTC. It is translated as CASSEEGRGGYTF. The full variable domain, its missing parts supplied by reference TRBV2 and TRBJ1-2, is EPEVTQTPSHQVTQMGQEVILRCVPISNHLYFYWYRQILGQKVEFLVSFYNNEISEKSEIFDDQFSVERPDGSNFTLKIRSTKLEDSAMYFCASSEEGRGGYTFGSGTRLTVV.